This T cell receptor beta chain was captured by sequencing in a study of cytomegalovirus exposure and HLA in healthy donors. General observations from the study: Listed as cytomegalovirus-associated were 150 to 200 TCR beta chains.

This CDR3 region has 16 residues. Losses at the gene ends were 1 base for V and 7 bases for J; bases not matched to a gene: 9. Germline V gene data show CDR1 as LNHDA and CDR2 as SQIVND (reference sequence). A remark on this clone: Its antigen is unknown.

Primers: 60 Vbeta forward and 13 Jbeta reverse. Sequenced by immunoSEQ multiplex PCR; TCRdb stores in-frame clones only, minus some. The table records 150,000 to 180,000 clones, roughly 80% of them present only once. Sequenced sample: PBMCs. This clonotype was sampled from a man aged 30 to 45 in good health and CMV-seropositive. V is TRBV19 and J is TRBJ2-1; 8 nucleotides align to TRBD1. For the CDR3, the DNA is TGTGCCAGTAGTATAGGCGAAGGACAGGGTTGGAATGAGCAGTTCTTC. Protein: CASSIGEGQGWNEQFF. The variable domain in full, with the rest retrieved from reference TRBV19 and TRBJ2-1, is DGGITQSPKYLFRKEGQNVTLSCEQNLNHDAMYWYRQDPGQGLRLIYYSQIVNDFQKGDIAEGYSVSREKKESFPLTVTSAQKNPTAFYLCASSIGEGQGWNEQFFGPGTRLTVL.